The sequence of this T cell receptor beta chain was determined in a study of blood T cell repertoires in COVID-19. Overall study context: COVID-19 samples collected from the United States, Italy and Spain covered acute and convalescent phases.

The Seattle site enrolled patients during active infection and followed them longitudinally. Original processing methods: Estimation of nucleated cell counts relied on the amplification of reference gene primers. Assay used: immunoSEQ multiplex PCR; TCRdb lists only in-frame clones, some missing. D and trimming come from the DNA, and the V and J calls and clone size come from that table. The table lists around 220,000 clones, approximately 78% of them singletons. Trimming left V 0 bases short and J 0 bases short, with 9 bases between. The CDR3 length is 16 residues. Germline values: CDR1 KGHSH, CDR2 LQKENI.

The TCR originated in a woman older than 75 with COVID-19, enrolled during active disease. Source material: peripheral blood. The rearrangement links TRBV18 to TRBJ1-3, with D tentatively TRBD1 (5 bases). The CDR3, as DNA: TGTGCCAGCTCACCACCGGGGCGTTCCTCTGGAAACACCATATATTTT. Protein sequence: CASSPPGRSSGNTIYF.